This TCR beta chain was obtained from a study of shared clonotypes between healthy human individuals. Several immunoSEQ plates received, in even portions, the genomic DNA of each subset. Only in-frame clones appear in the TCRdb table, and some are missing; sequencing was by immunoSEQ multiplex PCR. The table lists about 640,000 clones, approximately 75% of them singletons. All donors were Caucasian adults living in Nashville, Tennessee. CD4+ cells were split into CD45RA+ naive and CD45RA-negative memory subsets. The sequence came from a woman aged 25-40 years in good health. The sample taken for sequencing was memory CD4+ T cells sorted from blood. Subset of the sample: CD45RA-negative fraction.

In DNA form, the CDR3 reads TGTGCCATCAGCCCCGGGACTGGCACAGATACGCAGTATTTT. This encodes CAISPGTGTDTQYF. The genes are TRBV10-3 and TRBJ2-3; perhaps TRBD2 as D (6 bases). This CDR3 contains 14 residues. Germline loops: CDR1 ENHRY, CDR2 SYGVKD. V was pared by 6 bases and J by 1 base, with 11 bases between.